The subject of this entry is one T cell receptor (beta chain). Original processing notes: Using reference gene primer amplification, nucleated cell counts were estimated. The table came from immunoSEQ multiplex PCR; TCRdb's copy has only in-frame clones and leaves some out. Clone size and the V and J calls come from that table; the DNA yielded D and trimming. The profile covers 330,000 or so clones, with about nine tenths appearing a single time and approximately 9.9% taken by the ten largest. The length of the CDR3 is 12 residues. V was cut by 7 bases and J by 8 bases, with 12 bases left in between. The germline gives CDR1 SGHRS, CDR2 YFSETQ. The sample comes from a study of blood T cell repertoires in COVID-19.

Sequencing was done on a sample of peripheral blood. The V call is TRBV5-1, the J call TRBJ2-2; perhaps TRBD2 as D (6 bases). This TCR derives from a man in his thirties or forties with COVID-19, enrolled during active disease. CDR3 bases: TGCGCCAGCCCCGGGAGTTCAGGGGAGCTGTTTTTT. Encoded protein: CASPGSSGELFF.